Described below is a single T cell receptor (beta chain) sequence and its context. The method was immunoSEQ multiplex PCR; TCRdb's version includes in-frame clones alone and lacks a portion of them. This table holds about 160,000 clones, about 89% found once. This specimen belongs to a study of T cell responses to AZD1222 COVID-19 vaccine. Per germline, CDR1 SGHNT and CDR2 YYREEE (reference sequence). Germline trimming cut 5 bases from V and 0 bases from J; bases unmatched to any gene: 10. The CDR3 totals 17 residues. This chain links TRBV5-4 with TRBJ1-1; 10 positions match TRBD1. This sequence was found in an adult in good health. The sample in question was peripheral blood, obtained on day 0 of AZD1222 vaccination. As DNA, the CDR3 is TGTGCCAGCAGGGCCGGGACAGGGGTGATTTTGAACACTGAAGCTTTCTTT. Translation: CASRAGTGVILNTEAFF.